Each of the 21 T cell receptor beta chains below was sequenced from the same sample in a study of monozygotic twins with inflammatory bowel disease. TCRdb reprocessed the 5' RACE reads and keeps a single row for each CDR3 protein, giving no DNA. The sample totals about 450,000 distinct CDR3 sequences. Source material: blood. All receptors come from a human donor with ulcerative colitis or Crohn's disease, or a healthy co-twin of an affected twin (not recorded which).

The chain employs TRBV12-3 or TRBV12-4 and TRBJ1-6. There are 18 residues in the CDR3. The CDR3 is CASSLARKALSYNSPLHF.

V usage is TRBV28 and J usage is TRBJ1-5; absent DNA, TCRdb's TRBD1 call cannot be checked. The CDR3 runs to 16 residues. Germline CDR1 MDHEN, CDR2 SYDVKM. CDR3 residues: CASSPTGGGSNQPQHF.

The chain couples TRBV10-3 to TRBJ1-1; TCRdb picks TRBD1, but there is no DNA to check that call. This CDR3 comprises 14 residues. Germline V gives CDR1 ENHRY, CDR2 SYGVKD. CDR3 loop: CAISEGGGSTEAFF.

V gene TRBV3-1 combines with J gene TRBJ1-3. The V gene's germline CDR1 is LGHDT and CDR2 YNNKEL (reference sequence). CDR3 length equals 12 residues. CDR3 sequence: CASSQGRNTIYF.

The chain joins TRBV7-3 to TRBJ1-6. CDR1 is SGHTA, CDR2 FQGTGA, per germline. The CDR3 is made up of 15 amino acids. CDR3 sequence: CASSLGGDVTSPLHF.

The chain employs TRBV28 and TRBJ2-4. This CDR3 region has 16 residues. Germline loops: CDR1 MDHEN, CDR2 SYDVKM. This CDR3 is CASSLSPTGAKNIQYF.

This chain uses TRBV12-3 or TRBV12-4 with TRBJ2-2. The CDR3 covers 13 residues. CDR3 sequence: CASSRLGAGELFF.

The chain links TRBV7-2 to TRBJ2-3; there is no DNA to check the TCRdb D call of TRBD2. The CDR3 is 16 amino acids. The germline V gene has CDR1 SGHTA and CDR2 FQGNSA. The CDR3 sequence: CASSRTGTSGGDTQYF.

The chain joins TRBV5-1 to TRBJ1-1; TCRdb outputs TRBD1, but without DNA this stays unchecked. The germline V gene has CDR1 SGHRS and CDR2 YFSETQ. This CDR3 comprises 16 residues. The CDR3 sequence: CASSLVGGEGNTEAFF.

J is TRBJ2-7 and V is TRBV15; the TRBD1 assignment by TCRdb is unverifiable without DNA. Germline values: CDR1 LNHNV, CDR2 YYDKDF (reference sequence). CDR3 size: 14 residues. The CDR3: CATSKGAISYEQYF.

This chain connects TRBV6-1 to TRBJ1-2. CDR3 length: 14 residues. CDR1 and CDR2 from the germline V gene are MNHNS and SASEGT. CDR3 region: CASSARRANYGYTF.

This chain uses TRBV2 with TRBJ2-1. Germline-derived CDR1 and CDR2 are SNHLY and FYNNEI. The CDR3 runs to 14 residues. CDR3 protein: CASKPNSPNNEQFF.

J is TRBJ2-7 and V is TRBV29-1; TCRdb picks TRBD2, but there is no DNA to check that call. The CDR3 has 13 residues. Germline lookup yields CDR1 SQVTM and CDR2 ANQGSEA. CDR3 amino acids: CSALAGPVDEQYF.

This chain joins TRBV29-1 and TRBJ2-6; no DNA is available, so the TRBD1 call from TCRdb remains unchecked. In germline, CDR1 is SQVTM, CDR2 ANQGSEA. There are 15 residues in the CDR3. The CDR3 loop is CSATGTGPGANVLTF. Full variable domain (outside the CDR3, taken from reference TRBV29-1 and TRBJ2-6): SAVISQKPSRDICQRGTSLTIQCQVDSQVTMMFWYRQQPGQSLTLIATANQGSEATYESGFVIDKFPISRPNLTFSTLTVSNMSPEDSSIYLCSATGTGPGANVLTFGAGSRLTVL.

The V call is TRBV5-1, the J call TRBJ2-6. Germline V gives CDR1 SGHRS, CDR2 YFSETQ. The CDR3 spans 16 residues. The CDR3 region is CASSLSMGSGANVLTF.

The V call is TRBV28, the J call TRBJ1-6; the D call of TRBD1 rests on TCRdb alone, since no DNA is present to check it. This CDR3 contains 15 residues. Per the germline V gene, CDR1 is MDHEN and CDR2 is SYDVKM. CDR3 protein: CASSSRDRGSSPLHF.

V and J are TRBV4-2 and TRBJ2-7; TCRdb designates TRBD1, a call that cannot be tested without DNA. From germline, CDR1 is LGHNA and CDR2 YNFKEQ. The CDR3 sequence is 13 residues long. CDR3 sequence: CASNHPLLYEQYF.

J is TRBJ2-5 and V is TRBV5-1; TCRdb lists TRBD2, though no DNA is available to test this call. This CDR3 region has 16 residues. Germline V lookup: CDR1 SGHRS, CDR2 YFSETQ. The CDR3 reads CASSPGTSGFQETQYF.

The chain joins TRBV7-3 to TRBJ2-5. Germline V gives CDR1 SGHTA, CDR2 FQGTGA. The CDR3 runs to 15 residues. This chain's CDR3 is CASSPHAGSQETQYF.

V usage is TRBV12-3 or TRBV12-4 and J usage is TRBJ1-2. The length of the CDR3 is 12 residues. This CDR3 is CASSYPRRGYTF.

The chain recombines TRBV4-1 with TRBJ1-2. Germline lookup yields CDR1 MGHRA and CDR2 YSYEKL. The CDR3 sequence is 17 residues long. This chain's CDR3 is CASSQLLTPTDNYGYTF.